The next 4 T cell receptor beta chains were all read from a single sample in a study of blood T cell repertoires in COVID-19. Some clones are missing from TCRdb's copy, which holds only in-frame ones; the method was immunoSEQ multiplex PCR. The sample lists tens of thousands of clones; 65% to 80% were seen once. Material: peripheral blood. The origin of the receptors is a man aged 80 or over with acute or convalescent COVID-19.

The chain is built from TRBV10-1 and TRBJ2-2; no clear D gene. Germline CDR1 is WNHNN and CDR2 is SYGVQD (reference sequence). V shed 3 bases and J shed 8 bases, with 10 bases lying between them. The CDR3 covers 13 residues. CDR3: CASSDPVVGELFF. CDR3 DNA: TGCGCCAGCAGTGACCCTGTAGTTGGGGAGCTGTTTTTT.

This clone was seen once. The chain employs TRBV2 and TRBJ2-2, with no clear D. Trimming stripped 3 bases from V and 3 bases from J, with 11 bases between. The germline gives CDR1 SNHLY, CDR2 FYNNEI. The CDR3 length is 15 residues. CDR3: CASSDLFSDTGELFF. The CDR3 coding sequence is TGTGCCAGCAGTGATTTATTTTCAGACACCGGGGAGCTGTTTTTT.

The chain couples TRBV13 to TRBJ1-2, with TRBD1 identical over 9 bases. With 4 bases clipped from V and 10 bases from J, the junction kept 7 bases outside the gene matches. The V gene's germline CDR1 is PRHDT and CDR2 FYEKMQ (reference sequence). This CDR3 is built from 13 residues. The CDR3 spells CASSSQGAQDYTF. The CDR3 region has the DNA TGTGCCAGCAGCTCACAGGGGGCGCAGGACTACACCTTC. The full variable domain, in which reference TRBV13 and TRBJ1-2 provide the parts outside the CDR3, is AAGVIQSPRHLIKEKRETATLKCYPIPRHDTVYWYQQGPGQDPQFLISFYEKMQSDKGSIPDRFSAQQFSDYHSELNMSSLELGDSALYFCASSSQGAQDYTFGSGTRLTVV.

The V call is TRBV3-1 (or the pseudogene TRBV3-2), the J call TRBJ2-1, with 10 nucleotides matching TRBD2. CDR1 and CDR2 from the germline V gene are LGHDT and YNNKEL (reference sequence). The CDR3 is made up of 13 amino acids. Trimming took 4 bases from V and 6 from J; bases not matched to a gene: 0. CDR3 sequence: CASSPSGGNEQFF. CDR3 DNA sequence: TGTGCCAGCAGCCCTAGCGGGGGCAATGAGCAGTTCTTC.